The entry below gives a single T cell receptor (beta chain) sequence along with its context. The V gene's germline CDR1 is LNHDA and CDR2 SQIVND (reference sequence). The CDR3 runs 13 residues. The V end lost 3 bases, the J end lost 5 bases, and 8 bases lay between the germline ends. Recruited during active infection, patients (from Seattle) were subsequently followed longitudinally. In the original processing: For nucleated cells, counts were estimated from reference gene primer amplification. Assay: immunoSEQ multiplex PCR; the TCRdb copy retains only in-frame clones and omits some. D and trimming were read from the DNA, whereas the V and J calls and clone size are those reported in that table. Seen here are about 100,000 clones, 75% to 85% observed once, and the top ten hold under 5%. This record comes from a study of blood T cell repertoires in COVID-19. At the level of the study: Acute and convalescent COVID-19 samples came from the United States, Italy and Spain.

The rearrangement joins TRBV19 to TRBJ1-5; D is undetermined. This TCR was recovered from a man aged 80 or over with COVID-19, enrolled during active disease. Material: peripheral blood. This chain's CDR3 is CASSIREHQPQHF. CDR3 in DNA: TGTGCCAGTAGTATCCGGGAACATCAGCCCCAGCATTTT. Looking up the rest from reference TRBV19 and TRBJ1-5 gives the full variable domain: DGGITQSPKYLFRKEGQNVTLSCEQNLNHDAMYWYRQDPGQGLRLIYYSQIVNDFQKGDIAEGYSVSREKKESFPLTVTSAQKNPTAFYLCASSIREHQPQHFGDGTRLSIL.